These T cell receptor beta chains were read from a single sample in a study of shared clonotypes between healthy human individuals. Produced via immunoSEQ multiplex PCR; TCRdb's table is partial and in-frame only. The sample gives about 600,000 clones, around 81% of which show up once; 12% is in the top ten. Sample: PBMCs. The receptors here all came from a woman aged 40 to 49 in good health. Some clones in this sample may be carry-over from other donors' samples. Each CDR3 is given with its conserved first and last residue. The D gene is left open where the match is weak. Clone size is stated in some rows and not others, as once, few, many or a class when expanded.

V: TRBV2
size: NA
J: TRBJ1-2
D: NA
DNA: TGTGCCAGCAGTGAAAACAGGGTCCCTAACTATGGCTACACCTTC
CDR3: CASSENRVPNYGYTF

V: TRBV30
size: NA
J: TRBJ2-1
D: TRBD2
DNA: TGTGCCTGGAGTGTTTGGGGGACTAGCGGGTACAATGAGCAGTTCTTC
CDR3: CAWSVWGTSGYNEQFF

V: TRBV7-2
size: NA
J: TRBJ2-1
D: TRBD2
DNA: TGCGCCAGCAGCTTAGTTGGGGCTAGCGGGGGAAATGAGCAGTTCTTC
CDR3: CASSLVGASGGNEQFF

V: TRBV6-6
size: NA
J: TRBJ1-5
D: NA
DNA: TGTGCCAGCAGTCCCCGTCCCCCGGTCCTCCAGCATTTT
CDR3: CASSPRPPVLQHF

V: TRBV6-4
size: NA
J: TRBJ2-1
D: NA
DNA: TGTGCCAGCAGTGCGTCTGGCGGAGAGGGAAATGAGCAGTTCTTC
CDR3: CASSASGGEGNEQFF

V: TRBV7-9
size: many
J: TRBJ2-1
D: NA
DNA: TGTGCCAGCAGCCCGCAATTTGATACTAGGAGGAATGAGCAGTTCTTC
CDR3: CASSPQFDTRRNEQFF

V: TRBV30
size: NA
J: TRBJ2-2
D: NA
DNA: TGTGCCTGGAGTGGTTTGGTGCTGGGCACCGGGGAGCTGTTTTTT
CDR3: CAWSGLVLGTGELFF

V: TRBV18
size: NA
J: TRBJ2-7
D: TRBD2
DNA: TGTGCCAGCTCACCTCCGGGACTAGCGGGCCCCTACGAGCAGTACTTC
CDR3: CASSPPGLAGPYEQYF

V: TRBV18
size: NA
J: TRBJ2-4
D: TRBD2
DNA: TGTGCCAGCTCACCCCCGGGGGGTCTAGCCAAAAACATTCAGTACTTC
CDR3: CASSPPGGLAKNIQYF

V: TRBV15
size: once
J: TRBJ2-5
D: NA
DNA: TGTGCCACCAGCAGAGATAAGAGGGAGACCCAGTACTTC
CDR3: CATSRDKRETQYF

V: TRBV7-2
size: NA
J: TRBJ1-2
D: NA
DNA: TGTGCCAGCATACGACGTTTGAGGGGCGCATTCTATGGCTACACCTTC
CDR3: CASIRRLRGAFYGYTF

V: TRBV5-1
size: once
J: TRBJ2-7
D: NA
DNA: TGCGCCAGCAGCTTAGAAGGGTACCCCTACGAGCAGTACTTC
CDR3: CASSLEGYPYEQYF

V: TRBV5-1
size: NA
J: TRBJ2-3
D: NA
DNA: TGCGCCAGCAGCTTGGGCCGCCTAAGCACAGATACGCAGTATTTT
CDR3: CASSLGRLSTDTQYF

V: TRBV9
size: NA
J: TRBJ1-1
D: NA
DNA: TGTGCCAGCAGCGTAGCCAGTGGAACTGAAGCTTTCTTT
CDR3: CASSVASGTEAFF

V: TRBV15
size: once
J: TRBJ1-2
D: NA
DNA: TGTGCCACCAGCAGAGATCGGGTGAACTATGGCTACACCTTC
CDR3: CATSRDRVNYGYTF

V: TRBV4-1
size: NA
J: TRBJ2-2
D: NA
DNA: TGCGCCAGCAGCACCAGACAGGGAGGAACCGGGGAGCTGTTTTTT
CDR3: CASSTRQGGTGELFF

V: TRBV5-8
size: NA
J: TRBJ1-3
D: NA
DNA: TGTGCCAGCAGCTTTCAAGGCCACTCTGGAAACACCATATATTTT
CDR3: CASSFQGHSGNTIYF

V: TRBV5-1
size: NA
J: TRBJ1-4
D: TRBD1
DNA: TGCGCCAGCAGCCCGGGACAGCCTAATGAAAAACTGTTTTTT
CDR3: CASSPGQPNEKLFF

V: TRBV7-6
size: NA
J: TRBJ1-3
D: TRBD1
DNA: TGTGCCAGCAGCTTTCGGGACAGGGGGCAGGCGGGAGGAAACACCATATATTTT
CDR3: CASSFRDRGQAGGNTIYF

V: TRBV7-2
size: few
J: TRBJ2-2
D: NA
DNA: TGTGCCAGCAGCTCGAGGACAGCGAACACCGGGGAGCTGTTTTTT
CDR3: CASSSRTANTGELFF

V: TRBV28
size: NA
J: TRBJ2-1
D: TRBD1
DNA: TGTGCCAGCAGTTTATGGGGGACAGGGGTCCATGAGCAGTTCTTC
CDR3: CASSLWGTGVHEQFF

V: TRBV9
size: NA
J: TRBJ2-7
D: TRBD1
DNA: TGTGCCAGCAGCCCAGGACAGGACTACGAGCAGTACTTC
CDR3: CASSPGQDYEQYF

V: TRBV10-1
size: NA
J: TRBJ1-2
D: TRBD1
DNA: TGCGCCAGCAGGGGACAGAGACCCTATGGCTACACCTTC
CDR3: CASRGQRPYGYTF

V: TRBV18
size: NA
J: TRBJ1-1
D: NA
DNA: TGTGCCAGCTCATCCTTAACCCAACGGGCCGAGCGAGCTTTCTTT
CDR3: CASSSLTQRAERAFF

V: TRBV6-4
size: NA
J: TRBJ2-2
D: NA
DNA: TGTGCCAGCAGTGGAACAAACACCGGGGAGCTGTTTTTT
CDR3: CASSGTNTGELFF

V: TRBV11-2
size: once
J: TRBJ1-1
D: TRBD1
DNA: TGTGCCAGCAGCTTAGGAACGACAGGGGGGACTGAAGCTTTCTTT
CDR3: CASSLGTTGGTEAFF

V: TRBV21-1
size: few
J: TRBJ1-5
D: NA
DNA: TGTGCCAGCAGCCTCTCGGGCCTAATTCAGCCCCAGCATTTT
CDR3: CASSLSGLIQPQHF

V: TRBV6-5
size: NA
J: TRBJ2-3
D: NA
DNA: TGTGCCAGCACAGGTAGCGGCACAGATACGCAGTATTTT
CDR3: CASTGSGTDTQYF

V: TRBV4-2
size: NA
J: TRBJ2-5
D: NA
DNA: TGTGCCAGCAGCCAAGGCCGTAGGGAGACCCAGTACTTC
CDR3: CASSQGRRETQYF

V: TRBV7-3
size: NA
J: TRBJ1-2
D: TRBD1
DNA: TGTGCCAGCAGCTCAACAGGGGGCGGTAGGGGCTACACCTTC
CDR3: CASSSTGGGRGYTF